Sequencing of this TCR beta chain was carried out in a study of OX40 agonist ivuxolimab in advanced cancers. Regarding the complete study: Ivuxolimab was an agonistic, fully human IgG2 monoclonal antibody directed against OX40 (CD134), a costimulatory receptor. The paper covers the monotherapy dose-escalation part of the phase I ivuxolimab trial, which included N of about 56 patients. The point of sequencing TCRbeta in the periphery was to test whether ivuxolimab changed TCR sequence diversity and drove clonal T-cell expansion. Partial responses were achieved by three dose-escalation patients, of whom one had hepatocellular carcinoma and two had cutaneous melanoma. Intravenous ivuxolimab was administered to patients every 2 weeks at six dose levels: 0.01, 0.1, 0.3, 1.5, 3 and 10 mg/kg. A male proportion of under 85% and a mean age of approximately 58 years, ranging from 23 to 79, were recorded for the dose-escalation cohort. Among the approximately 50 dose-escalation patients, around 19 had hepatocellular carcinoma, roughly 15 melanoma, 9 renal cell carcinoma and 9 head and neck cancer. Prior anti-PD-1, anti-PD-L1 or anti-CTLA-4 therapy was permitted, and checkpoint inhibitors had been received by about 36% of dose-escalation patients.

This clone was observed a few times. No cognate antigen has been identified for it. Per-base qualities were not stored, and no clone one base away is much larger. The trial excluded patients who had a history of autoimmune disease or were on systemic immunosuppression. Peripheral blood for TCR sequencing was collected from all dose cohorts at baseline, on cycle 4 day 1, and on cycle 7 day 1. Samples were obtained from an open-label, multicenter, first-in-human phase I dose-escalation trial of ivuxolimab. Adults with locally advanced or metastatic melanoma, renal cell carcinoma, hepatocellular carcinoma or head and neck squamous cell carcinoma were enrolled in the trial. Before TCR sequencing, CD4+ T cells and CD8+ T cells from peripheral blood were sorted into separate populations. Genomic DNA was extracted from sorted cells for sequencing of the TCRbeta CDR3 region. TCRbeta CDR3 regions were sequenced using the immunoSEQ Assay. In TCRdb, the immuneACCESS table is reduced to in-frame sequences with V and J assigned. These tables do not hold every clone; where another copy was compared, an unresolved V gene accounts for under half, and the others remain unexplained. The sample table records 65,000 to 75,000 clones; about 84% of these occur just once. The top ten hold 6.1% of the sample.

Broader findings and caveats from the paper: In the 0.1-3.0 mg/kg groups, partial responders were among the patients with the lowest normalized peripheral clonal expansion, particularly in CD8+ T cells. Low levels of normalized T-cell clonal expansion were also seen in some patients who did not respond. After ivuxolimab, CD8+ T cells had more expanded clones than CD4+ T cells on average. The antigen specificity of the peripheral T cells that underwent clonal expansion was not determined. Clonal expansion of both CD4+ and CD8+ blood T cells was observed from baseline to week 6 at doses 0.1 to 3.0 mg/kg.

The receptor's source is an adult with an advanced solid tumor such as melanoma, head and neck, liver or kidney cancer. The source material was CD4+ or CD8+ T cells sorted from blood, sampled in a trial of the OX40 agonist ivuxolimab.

The CDR3 is CASRTRGDYTEAFF. The DNA reads TGTGCCAGCAGGACCAGGGGGGATTACACTGAAGCTTTCTTT. The chain is encoded by TRBV6-6 joined to TRBJ1-1; 7 junctional bases match TRBD1. Ends trimmed: V by 6 bases, J by 3 bases; bases unmatched to a gene: 7. According to the germline V gene (reference sequence), CDR1 reads MNHNY and CDR2 reads SVGAGI. The CDR3 goes from the cysteine to the phenylalanine over 14 residues. Just CDR3 DNA is preserved here, 42 bases in frame from base 1.